The following is a T cell receptor (beta chain) sequence with its context. Clones were read by immunoSEQ multiplex PCR, and TCRdb kept only the in-frame ones, dropping some. The repertoire holds about 4,000 clones, roughly 73% seen once, with roughly 16% in the top ten. The data derive from a study of chemoradiotherapy in HPV16-positive cancers. With 6 bases removed from V and 2 bases from J, the gap between germline ends came to 20 bases. This CDR3 region has 16 residues. Germline-derived CDR1 and CDR2 are MDHEN and SYDVKM. Collection of the sample occurred from a patient who underwent chemoradiotherapy. The chain is built from TRBV28 and TRBJ2-7; the D is unclear. The source is a human donor with HPV-associated anogenital cancer. In DNA form, the CDR3 reads TGTGCCAGCAGCCAATGGCAGCTGGTAGTCACCTACGAGCAGTACTTC. Protein product: CASSQWQLVVTYEQYF. The variable domain in full, completed from reference TRBV28 and TRBJ2-7, reads DVKVTQSSRYLVKRTGEKVFLECVQDMDHENMFWYRQDPGLGLRLIYFSYDVKMKEKGDIPEGYSVSREKKERFSLILESASTNQTSMYLCASSQWQLVVTYEQYFGPGTRLTVT.